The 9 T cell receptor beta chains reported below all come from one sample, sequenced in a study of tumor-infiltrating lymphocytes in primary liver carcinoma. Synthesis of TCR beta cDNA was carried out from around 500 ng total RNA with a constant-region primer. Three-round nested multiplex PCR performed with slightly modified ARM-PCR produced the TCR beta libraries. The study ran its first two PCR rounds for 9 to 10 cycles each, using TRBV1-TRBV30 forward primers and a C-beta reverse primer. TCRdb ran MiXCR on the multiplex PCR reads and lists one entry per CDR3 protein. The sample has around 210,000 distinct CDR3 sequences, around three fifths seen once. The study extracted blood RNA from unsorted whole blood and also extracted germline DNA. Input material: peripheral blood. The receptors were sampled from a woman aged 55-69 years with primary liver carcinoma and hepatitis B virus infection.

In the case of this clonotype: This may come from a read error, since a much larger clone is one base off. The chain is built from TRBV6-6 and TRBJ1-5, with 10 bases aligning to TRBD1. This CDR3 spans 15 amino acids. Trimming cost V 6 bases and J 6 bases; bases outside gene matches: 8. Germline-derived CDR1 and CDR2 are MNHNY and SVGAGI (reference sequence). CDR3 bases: TGTGCCAGCAGAGCCGGGACAGGGGTTATTCAGCCCCAGCATTTT. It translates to CASRAGTGVIQPQHF.

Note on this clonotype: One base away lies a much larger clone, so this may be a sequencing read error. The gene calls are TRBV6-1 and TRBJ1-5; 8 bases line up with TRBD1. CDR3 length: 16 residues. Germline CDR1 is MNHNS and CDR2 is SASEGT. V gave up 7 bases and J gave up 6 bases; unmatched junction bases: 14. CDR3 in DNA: TGTGCCAGCACCCGAAGGAGTTCAGGGGGCAGTCAGCCCCAGCATTTT. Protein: CASTRRSSGGSQPQHF.

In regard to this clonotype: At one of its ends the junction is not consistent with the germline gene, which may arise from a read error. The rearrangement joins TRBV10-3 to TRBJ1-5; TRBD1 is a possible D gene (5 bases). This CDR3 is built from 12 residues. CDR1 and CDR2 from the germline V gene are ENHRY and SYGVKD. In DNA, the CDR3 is TGTGCCATCTCGACGACAGATCAGCCCCAACATTTT. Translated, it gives CAISTTDQPQHF.

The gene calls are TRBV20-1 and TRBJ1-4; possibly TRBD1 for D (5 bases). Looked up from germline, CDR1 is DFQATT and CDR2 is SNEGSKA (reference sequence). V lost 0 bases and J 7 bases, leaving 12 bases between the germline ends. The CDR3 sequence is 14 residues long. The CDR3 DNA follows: TGCAGTGCTAGAGATTACCAGGGAAGTGAAAAACTGTTTTTT. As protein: CSARDYQGSEKLFF.

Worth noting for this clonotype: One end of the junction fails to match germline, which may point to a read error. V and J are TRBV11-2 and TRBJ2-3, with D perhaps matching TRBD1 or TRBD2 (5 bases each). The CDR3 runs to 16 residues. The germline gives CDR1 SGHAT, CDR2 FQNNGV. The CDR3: CAGSPPSTDYTDTQYF. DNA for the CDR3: TGTGCCGGCAGCCCACCCTCGACAGACTACACAGATACGCAGTATTTT.

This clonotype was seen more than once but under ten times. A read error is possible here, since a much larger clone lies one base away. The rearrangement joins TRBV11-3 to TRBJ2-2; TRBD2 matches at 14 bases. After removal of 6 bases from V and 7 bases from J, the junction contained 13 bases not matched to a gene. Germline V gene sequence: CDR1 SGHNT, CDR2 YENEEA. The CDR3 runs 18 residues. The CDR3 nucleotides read TGTGCCAGCAGAAAATCCGGGACTAGCGGGGGACGGAACGGGGAGCTGTTTTTT. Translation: CASRKSGTSGGRNGELFF.

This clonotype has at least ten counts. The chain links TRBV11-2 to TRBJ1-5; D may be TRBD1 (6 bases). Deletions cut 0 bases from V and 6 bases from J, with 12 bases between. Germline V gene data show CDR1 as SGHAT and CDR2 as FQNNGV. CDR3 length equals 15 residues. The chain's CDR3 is CASSLEGAGRQPQHF. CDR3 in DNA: TGTGCCAGCAGCTTAGAGGGGGCAGGGCGTCAGCCCCAGCATTTT. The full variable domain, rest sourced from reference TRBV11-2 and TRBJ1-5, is EAGVAQSPRYKIIEKRQSVAFWCNPISGHATLYWYQQILGQGPKLLIQFQNNGVVDDSQLPKDRFSAERLKGVDSTLKIQPAKLEDSAVYLCASSLEGAGRQPQHFGDGTRLSIL.

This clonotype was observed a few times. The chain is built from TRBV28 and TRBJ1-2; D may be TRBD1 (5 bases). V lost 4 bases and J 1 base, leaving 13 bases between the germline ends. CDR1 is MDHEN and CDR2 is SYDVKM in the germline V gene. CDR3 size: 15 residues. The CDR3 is CASSSGPAGNYGYTF. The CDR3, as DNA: TGTGCCAGCAGTTCGGGACCCGCTGGTAACTATGGCTACACCTTC.

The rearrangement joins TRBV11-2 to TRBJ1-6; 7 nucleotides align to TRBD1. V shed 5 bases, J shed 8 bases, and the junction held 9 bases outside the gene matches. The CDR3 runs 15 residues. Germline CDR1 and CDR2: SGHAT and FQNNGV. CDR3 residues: CASSLRGGAYSPLHF. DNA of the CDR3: TGTGCCAGCAGCCTAAGAGGGGGCGCGTATTCACCCCTCCACTTT.